A selection of T cell receptor beta chains follows, all from one sample in a study of blood T cell repertoires in COVID-19. Profiling relied on immunoSEQ multiplex PCR, and the TCRdb table lists in-frame clones only, not all of them. The sample holds roughly 400,000 clones, more than 75% seen once. The sequencing input was PBMCs or T cells enriched from blood (not recorded which). These receptors were collected from a woman between 50 and 59 years old who had recovered from COVID-19. The CDR3 runs from the conserved cysteine through the conserved F or W. Fields, in order: V gene, J gene, clone size, D gene, CDR3 length, CDR3 DNA, CDR3 protein. A D gene is named only where the DNA matches it firmly. The listing skips clone size in some rows; elsewhere it reads once, few, many or a size class.

v_call: TRBV9; j_call: TRBJ1-2; clone_size: NA; d_call: NA; cdr3_length: 13; cdr3_nt: TGTGCCAGCAGCGTAGCAGGGACTTATGGCTACACCTTC; cdr3_aa: CASSVAGTYGYTF
v_call: TRBV28; j_call: TRBJ1-2; clone_size: once; d_call: TRBD1; cdr3_length: 15; cdr3_nt: TGTGCCAGCAGTTCAGGGGGCGGGGAGCGCTATGGCTACACCTTC; cdr3_aa: CASSSGGGERYGYTF
v_call: TRBV29-1; j_call: TRBJ2-7; clone_size: few; d_call: TRBD1; cdr3_length: 15; cdr3_nt: TGCAGCGTGGGGACAGGGTACCTGAGCTCCTACGAGCAGTACTTC; cdr3_aa: CSVGTGYLSSYEQYF
v_call: TRBV2; j_call: TRBJ2-1; clone_size: once; d_call: TRBD2; cdr3_length: 16; cdr3_nt: TGTGCCAGCAGTGGTTTTTGGGGGGGCTCCTACAATGAGCAGTTCTTC; cdr3_aa: CASSGFWGGSYNEQFF
v_call: TRBV28; j_call: TRBJ1-3; clone_size: NA; d_call: NA; cdr3_length: 16; cdr3_nt: TGTGCCAGCAGTTCCAGGACAGCTCGATCTGGAAACACCATATATTTT; cdr3_aa: CASSSRTARSGNTIYF
v_call: TRBV28; j_call: TRBJ1-1; clone_size: NA; d_call: NA; cdr3_length: 12; cdr3_nt: TGTGCCAGCAGTCGGCGGGGGGCACAAGCTTTCTTT; cdr3_aa: CASSRRGAQAFF
v_call: TRBV28; j_call: TRBJ2-7; clone_size: NA; d_call: NA; cdr3_length: 15; cdr3_nt: TGTGCCAGCAGTCCCGGCTGGCGGGGTACCTACGAGCAGTACTTC; cdr3_aa: CASSPGWRGTYEQYF
v_call: TRBV29-1; j_call: TRBJ1-1; clone_size: few; d_call: TRBD1; cdr3_length: 13; cdr3_nt: TGCAGCGTTCTGGGACAGTCGAACACTGAAGCTTTCTTT; cdr3_aa: CSVLGQSNTEAFF
v_call: TRBV29-1; j_call: TRBJ2-1; clone_size: NA; d_call: NA; cdr3_length: 15; cdr3_nt: TGCAGCGTTGAAAGAGGACAGAGCTCCTACAATGAGCAGTTCTTC; cdr3_aa: CSVERGQSSYNEQFF
v_call: TRBV19; j_call: TRBJ2-1; clone_size: once; d_call: TRBD1; cdr3_length: 16; cdr3_nt: TGTGCCAGTAGTATTGAACCGGCAGGGGGCCACAATGAGCAGTTCTTC; cdr3_aa: CASSIEPAGGHNEQFF
v_call: TRBV5-8; j_call: TRBJ1-3; clone_size: NA; d_call: NA; cdr3_length: 14; cdr3_nt: TGTGCCAGCAGTCCCACCTACTCTGGAAACACCATATATTTT; cdr3_aa: CASSPTYSGNTIYF
v_call: TRBV7-9; j_call: TRBJ2-1; clone_size: NA; d_call: NA; cdr3_length: 15; cdr3_nt: TGTGCCAGCAGCTTTCGGGGCGGGGGCTCCAATGAGCAGTTCTTC; cdr3_aa: CASSFRGGGSNEQFF
v_call: TRBV10-3; j_call: TRBJ1-5; clone_size: NA; d_call: TRBD1; cdr3_length: 15; cdr3_nt: TGTGCCATCAGTCAAGACAGGGTAAGCAATCAGCCCCAGCATTTT; cdr3_aa: CAISQDRVSNQPQHF
v_call: TRBV5-6; j_call: TRBJ1-2; clone_size: once; d_call: NA; cdr3_length: 14; cdr3_nt: TGTGCCAGCAGCTTGGACAGGAACCCCTTTGGCTACACCTTC; cdr3_aa: CASSLDRNPFGYTF
v_call: TRBV2; j_call: TRBJ2-1; clone_size: NA; d_call: TRBD2; cdr3_length: 15; cdr3_nt: TGTGCCAGCAGTGAACTAGCGGGCCTCTACAATGAGCAGTTCTTC; cdr3_aa: CASSELAGLYNEQFF
v_call: TRBV30; j_call: TRBJ1-3; clone_size: NA; d_call: TRBD1; cdr3_length: 12; cdr3_nt: TGTGCCTGGGCGACAGGGGGAAACACCATATATTTT; cdr3_aa: CAWATGGNTIYF
v_call: TRBV28; j_call: TRBJ1-2; clone_size: once; d_call: TRBD1; cdr3_length: 14; cdr3_nt: TGTGCCAGCAGTTCGCCGGGACAGGGACATGGCTACACCTTC; cdr3_aa: CASSSPGQGHGYTF
v_call: TRBV9; j_call: TRBJ1-6; clone_size: NA; d_call: TRBD1; cdr3_length: 15; cdr3_nt: TGTGCCAGCAGCTCCCCCGGGCAGGGGGATTCACCCCTCCACTTT; cdr3_aa: CASSSPGQGDSPLHF
v_call: TRBV5-4; j_call: TRBJ2-7; clone_size: NA; d_call: TRBD1; cdr3_length: 15; cdr3_nt: TGTGCCAGCAGCTTGAGCGGGACAGGGTCCTACGAGCAGTACTTC; cdr3_aa: CASSLSGTGSYEQYF
v_call: TRBV28; j_call: TRBJ1-4; clone_size: NA; d_call: NA; cdr3_length: 15; cdr3_nt: TGTGCCAGCAGTGCCGGGACAATGACTAATGAAAAACTGTTTTTT; cdr3_aa: CASSAGTMTNEKLFF
v_call: TRBV20-1; j_call: TRBJ1-4; clone_size: NA; d_call: NA; cdr3_length: 15; cdr3_nt: TGCAGTGCTAGTTATCCCCGAGCAACTAATGAAAAACTGTTTTTT; cdr3_aa: CSASYPRATNEKLFF
v_call: TRBV7-9; j_call: TRBJ2-1; clone_size: once; d_call: NA; cdr3_length: 15; cdr3_nt: TGTGCCAGCAGCATGACAGGAGGCCGAAGGAATGAGCAGTTCTTC; cdr3_aa: CASSMTGGRRNEQFF
v_call: TRBV7-8; j_call: TRBJ2-2; clone_size: NA; d_call: NA; cdr3_length: 14; cdr3_nt: TGTGCCAGCAGCTTACAGGGGCACACCGGGGAGCTGTTTTTT; cdr3_aa: CASSLQGHTGELFF
v_call: TRBV29-1; j_call: TRBJ1-2; clone_size: NA; d_call: NA; cdr3_length: 13; cdr3_nt: TGCAGCGTTGCCAGCGGGCGGCTCTATGGCTACACCTTC; cdr3_aa: CSVASGRLYGYTF
v_call: TRBV30; j_call: TRBJ1-2; clone_size: once; d_call: NA; cdr3_length: 19; cdr3_nt: TGTGCCTGGAATGGTGGGTTTGATTGGGGCAGAAAGACGAACTATGGCTACACCTTC; cdr3_aa: CAWNGGFDWGRKTNYGYTF